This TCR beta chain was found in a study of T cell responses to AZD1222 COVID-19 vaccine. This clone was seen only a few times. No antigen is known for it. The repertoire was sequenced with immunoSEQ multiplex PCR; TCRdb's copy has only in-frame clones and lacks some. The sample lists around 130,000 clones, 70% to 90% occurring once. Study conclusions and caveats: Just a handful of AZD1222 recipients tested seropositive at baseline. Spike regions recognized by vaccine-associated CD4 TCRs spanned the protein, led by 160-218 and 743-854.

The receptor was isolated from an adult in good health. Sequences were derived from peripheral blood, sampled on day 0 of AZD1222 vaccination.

The DNA for the CDR3 is TGTGCCAGCAGCCCCCTCCCTAGCGGGAGGGCTGTCGGGGAGCTGTTTTTT. Translating gives CASSPLPSGRAVGELFF. The chain links TRBV7-9 to TRBJ2-2, with TRBD2 matching over 12 bases. Per germline, CDR1 SEHNR and CDR2 FQNEAQ (reference sequence). The V and J ends lost 5 bases and 7 bases, in that order; junction bases with no gene match: 11. CDR3 length: 17 amino acids.